A single sample is the source of the 14 T cell receptor beta chains below, sequenced in a study of T cell clonotyping in hematopoietic cell transplantation (dated by TCRdb to about 2021). Receptor amplification or capture employed the immunoSEQ multiplex PCR assay. The table was pulled from immuneACCESS by TCRdb, which kept in-frame rearrangements only. Such tables lose some clones; where checked, under half of the loss comes from unresolved V genes, and the rest has no known cause. Across this sample there are approximately 30,000 clones, with around 95% seen only once. Approximately 1.3% of the sample comes from the top ten. What was sequenced was peripheral blood mononuclear cells. These receptors were taken from a man aged 50 to 59 in good health. Some clones in this sample may be carry-over from other donors' samples.

The chain combines TRBV19 with TRBJ1-5; D might be TRBD1 (6 bases). Trimming removed 1 base from V and 5 bases from J, with 12 bases in between. Germline V CDR1 and CDR2: LNHDA, SQIVND (reference sequence). This CDR3 comprises 15 residues. Here the CDR3 reads CASSIGGGADQPQHF. Here the CDR3 DNA reads TGTGCCAGTAGTATAGGTGGGGGCGCAGATCAGCCCCAGCATTTT.

The chain employs TRBV25-1 and TRBJ2-6, with D unclear. The CDR3 is 12 amino acids. Germline V lookup: CDR1 MGHDK, CDR2 SYGVNS. V was shortened by 6 bases and J by 3 bases, with 3 bases between the two germline ends. As DNA, the CDR3 is TGTGCCAGCAGGGTTGGGGCCAACGTCCTGACTTTC. Translating gives CASRVGANVLTF.

This clone has just one count. The chain combines TRBV11-2 with TRBJ1-2, with 10 positions matching TRBD1. This CDR3 spans 15 amino acids. Germline lookup yields CDR1 SGHAT and CDR2 FQNNGV. Trimming cost V 0 bases and J 6 bases; bases outside gene matches: 4. In nucleotides, the CDR3 is TGTGCCAGCAGCTTAGAAGGGGACAGGGGAAATGGCTACACCTTC. Translation gives CASSLEGDRGNGYTF.

The chain couples TRBV30 to TRBJ1-3; D possibly corresponds to TRBD1 (5 bases). The CDR3 sequence is 14 residues long. Germline V gene lookup returns CDR1 GTSNPN and CDR2 SVGIG (reference sequence). V shed 2 bases and J shed 2 bases, with 10 bases lying between them. The CDR3 is CAWSSDRPGNTIYF. CDR3 coding DNA: TGTGCCTGGAGTTCAGACAGACCTGGAAACACCATATATTTT.

This clone has only a few counts. This CDR3 is CSVEAGFSGGITGELFF. The CDR3 DNA reads TGCAGCGTTGAAGCAGGTTTTAGCGGGGGAATCACCGGGGAGCTGTTTTTT. The chain combines TRBV29-1 with TRBJ2-2, with 9 bases aligning to TRBD2. CDR1 is SQVTM, CDR2 ANQGSEA, per germline. CDR3 length: 17 residues. Germline trimming cut 1 base from V and 4 bases from J; bases unmatched to any gene: 10.

The V call is TRBV6-4, the J call TRBJ2-3; 9 bases match TRBD1. V shed 4 bases and J 3 bases; nucleotides not matched to a gene: 2. Germline V gene sequence: CDR1 MRHNA, CDR2 SNTAGT. The CDR3 is 14 residues long. CDR3 loop: CASSGQGGTDTQYF. The CDR3 nucleotides are TGTGCCAGCAGTGGACAGGGGGGAACAGATACGCAGTATTTT.

The chain employs TRBV5-1 and TRBJ1-2; TRBD1 agrees at 8 bases. The CDR3 spans 13 residues. The V segment lost 2 bases and the J segment 6 bases; nucleotides outside the gene matches: 3. CDR1 SGHRS and CDR2 YFSETQ come from the germline V gene. The DNA for the CDR3 is TGCGCCAGCAGCTTACAGGGGGAGGATGGCTACACCTTC. The encoded protein is CASSLQGEDGYTF. The whole variable domain, remainder taken from reference TRBV5-1 and TRBJ1-2, is KAGVTQTPRYLIKTRGQQVTLSCSPISGHRSVSWYQQTPGQGLQFLFEYFSETQRNKGNFPGRFSGRQFSNSRSEMNVSTLELGDSALYLCASSLQGEDGYTFGSGTRLTVV.

This chain connects TRBV6-5 to TRBJ1-6; the match to TRBD1 covers 9 bases. Germline CDR1 MNHEY, CDR2 SVGAGI. This CDR3 has 13 amino acids. V was pared by 10 bases and J by 6 bases, with 4 bases of the junction left unmatched. CDR3 loop: CAIGDRANSPLHF. The CDR3 DNA is TGTGCCATCGGGGACAGGGCTAATTCACCCCTCCACTTT.

The chain couples TRBV6-1 to TRBJ1-5; D gene uncertain. Germline loops: CDR1 MNHNS, CDR2 SASEGT. The CDR3 has 14 amino acids. V lost 2 bases and J lost 7, with 12 bases in between. CDR3: CASSEMAKGQPQHF. Written as DNA, the CDR3 is TGTGCCAGCAGTGAAATGGCGAAGGGACAGCCCCAGCATTTT.

The V gene is TRBV18, the J gene TRBJ1-1; no clear D gene. This CDR3 spans 13 amino acids. Germline V CDR1 and CDR2: KGHSH, LQKENI. The V gene lost 4 bases and the J gene lost 0 bases, with 6 bases spanning the gap. DNA for the CDR3: TGTGCCAGCTCACTAGGGTTGAACACTGAAGCTTTCTTT. Its protein is CASSLGLNTEAFF.

The chain employs TRBV11-3 and TRBJ2-6; D uncertain. V dropped 3 bases and J dropped 4 bases, with 4 bases sitting between them. The germline V gene has CDR1 SGHNT and CDR2 YENEEA. This CDR3 spans 13 amino acids. CDR3 sequence reads: CASSFSGANVLTF. In nucleotides, the CDR3 is TGTGCCAGCAGCTTTTCCGGGGCCAACGTCCTGACTTTC.

The chain is built from TRBV19 and TRBJ1-2; 8 bases map to TRBD1. Looked up from germline, CDR1 is LNHDA and CDR2 is SQIVND (reference sequence). The CDR3 length is 16 residues. V was clipped by 9 bases and J by 1 base; unmatched bases: 13. CDR3 sequence reads: CASRDRGGANNYGYTF. The CDR3, as DNA: TGTGCCAGCCGAGACAGGGGTGGGGCAAATAACTATGGCTACACCTTC.

The chain uses TRBV7-8 and TRBJ2-1, with D tentatively TRBD1 (6 bases). Trimming removed 5 bases at V and 3 bases at J, with 14 bases between. The length of the CDR3 is 15 residues. The germline CDR1 and CDR2 sequences are SGHVS and FQNEAQ. CDR3 loop: CASSQRTASYNEQFF. The CDR3 DNA reads as TGTGCCAGCAGCCAACGGACAGCAAGCTACAATGAGCAGTTCTTC.

This chain links TRBV27 with TRBJ2-3; TRBD1 matches at 7 bases. Germline CDR1 and CDR2: MNHEY and SMNVEV (reference sequence). This CDR3 region has 15 residues. Trimming took 6 bases from V and 6 from J; bases not matched to a gene: 12. The CDR3 sequence is CASRFPGTAKDTQYF. In DNA, the CDR3 is TGTGCCAGCAGATTCCCCGGGACAGCCAAGGATACGCAGTATTTT.